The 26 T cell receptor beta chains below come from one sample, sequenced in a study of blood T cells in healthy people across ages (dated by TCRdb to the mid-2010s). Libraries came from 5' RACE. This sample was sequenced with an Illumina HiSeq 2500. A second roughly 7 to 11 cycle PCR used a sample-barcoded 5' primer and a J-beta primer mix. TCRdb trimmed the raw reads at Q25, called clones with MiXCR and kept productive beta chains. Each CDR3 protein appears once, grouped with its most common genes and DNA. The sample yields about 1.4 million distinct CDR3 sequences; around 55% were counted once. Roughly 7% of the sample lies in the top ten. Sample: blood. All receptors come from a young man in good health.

In DNA form, the CDR3 reads TGTGCCAGCAGTCCCCAAGACAGGGCCGATGAAAAACTGTTTTTT. This gives the protein CASSPQDRADEKLFF. The gene calls are TRBV6-5 and TRBJ1-4, with 7 nucleotides matching TRBD1. Trimming took 5 bases from V and 6 from J; bases not matched to a gene: 9. In germline, CDR1 is MNHEY, CDR2 SVGAGI. The length of the CDR3 is 15 residues.

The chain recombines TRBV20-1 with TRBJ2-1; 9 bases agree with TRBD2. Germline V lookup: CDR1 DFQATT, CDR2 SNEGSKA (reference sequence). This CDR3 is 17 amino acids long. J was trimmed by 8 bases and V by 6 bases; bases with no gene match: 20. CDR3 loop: CSASGVWAGGPSDEQFF. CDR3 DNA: TGCAGTGCCAGTGGGGTCTGGGCGGGAGGGCCCTCCGATGAGCAGTTCTTC.

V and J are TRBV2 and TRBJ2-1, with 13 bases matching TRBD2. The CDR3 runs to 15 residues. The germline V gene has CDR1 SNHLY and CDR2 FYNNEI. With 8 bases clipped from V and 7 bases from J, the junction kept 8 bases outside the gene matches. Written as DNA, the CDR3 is TGTGCCAGCGGACTAGCGGGAGCTGGTAGTAATGAGCAGTTCTTC. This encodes CASGLAGAGSNEQFF. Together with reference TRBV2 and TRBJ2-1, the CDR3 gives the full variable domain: EPEVTQTPSHQVTQMGQEVILRCVPISNHLYFYWYRQILGQKVEFLVSFYNNEISEKSEIFDDQFSVERPDGSNFTLKIRSTKLEDSAMYFCASGLAGAGSNEQFFGPGTRLTVL.

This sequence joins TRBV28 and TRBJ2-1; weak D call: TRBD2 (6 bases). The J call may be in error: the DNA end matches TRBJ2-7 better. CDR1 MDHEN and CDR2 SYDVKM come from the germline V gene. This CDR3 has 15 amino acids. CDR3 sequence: CASIPEGSYYNEQYF. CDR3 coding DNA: TGTGCCAGCATCCCGGAGGGGTCCTACTACAATGAGCAGTACTTC.

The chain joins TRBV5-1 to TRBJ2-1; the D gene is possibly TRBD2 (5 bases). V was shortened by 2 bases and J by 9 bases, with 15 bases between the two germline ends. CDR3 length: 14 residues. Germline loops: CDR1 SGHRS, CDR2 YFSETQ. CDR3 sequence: CASSFSTTRSEQFF. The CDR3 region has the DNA TGCGCCAGCAGCTTCTCGACTACCAGGTCTGAGCAGTTCTTC.

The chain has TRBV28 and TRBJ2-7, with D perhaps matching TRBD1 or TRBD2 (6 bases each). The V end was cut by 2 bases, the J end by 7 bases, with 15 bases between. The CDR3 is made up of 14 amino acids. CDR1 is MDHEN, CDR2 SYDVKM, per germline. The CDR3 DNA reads TGTGCCAGCAGTTTACTACGGGGGCCGAGGGAGCAGTACTTC. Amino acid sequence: CASSLLRGPREQYF.

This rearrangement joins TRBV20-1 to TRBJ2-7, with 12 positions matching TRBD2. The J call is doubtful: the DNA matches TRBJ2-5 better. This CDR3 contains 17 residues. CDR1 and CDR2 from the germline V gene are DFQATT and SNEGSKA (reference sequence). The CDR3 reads CSAEMTSGGRRWETQYF. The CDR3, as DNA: TGCAGTGCTGAGATGACTAGCGGGGGCCGTCGGTGGGAGACCCAGTACTTC.

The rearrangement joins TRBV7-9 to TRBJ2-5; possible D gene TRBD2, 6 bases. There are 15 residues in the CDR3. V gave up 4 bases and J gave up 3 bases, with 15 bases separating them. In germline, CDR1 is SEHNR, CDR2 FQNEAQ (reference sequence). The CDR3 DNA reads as TGTGCCAGCAGCTCCCGAGAACCGGGGGAAGAGACCCAGTACTTC. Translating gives CASSSREPGEETQYF. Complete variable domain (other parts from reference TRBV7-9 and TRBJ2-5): DTGVSQNPRHKITKRGQNVTFRCDPISEHNRLYWYRQTLGQGPEFLTYFQNEAQLEKSRLLSDRFSAERPKGSFSTLEIQRTEQGDSAMYLCASSSREPGEETQYFGPGTRLLVL.

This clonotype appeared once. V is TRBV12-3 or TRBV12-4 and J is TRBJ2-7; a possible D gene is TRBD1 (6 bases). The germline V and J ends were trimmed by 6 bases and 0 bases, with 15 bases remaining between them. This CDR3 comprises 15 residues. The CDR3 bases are TGTGCCAGCAGCGCTACAGGGCAACTCTCCTACGAGCAGTACTTC. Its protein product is CASSATGQLSYEQYF.

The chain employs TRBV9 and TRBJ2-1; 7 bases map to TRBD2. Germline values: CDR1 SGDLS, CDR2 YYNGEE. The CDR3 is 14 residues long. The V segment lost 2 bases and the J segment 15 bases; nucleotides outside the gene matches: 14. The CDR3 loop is CASSVAGDIRILFF. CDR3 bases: TGTGCCAGCAGCGTCGCGGGAGATATCAGGATCCTGTTCTTC. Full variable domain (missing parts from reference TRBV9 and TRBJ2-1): DSGVTQTPKHLITATGQRVTLRCSPRSGDLSVYWYQQSLDQGLQFLIQYYNGEERAKGNILERFSAQQFPDLHSELNLSSLELGDSALYFCASSVAGDIRILFFGPGTRLTVL.

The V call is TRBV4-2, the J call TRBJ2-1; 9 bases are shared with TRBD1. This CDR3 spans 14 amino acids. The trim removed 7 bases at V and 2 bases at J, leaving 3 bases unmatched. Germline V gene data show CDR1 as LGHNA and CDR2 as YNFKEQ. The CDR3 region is CASKGTGPYNEQFF. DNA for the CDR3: TGTGCCAGCAAGGGGACAGGGCCCTACAATGAGCAGTTCTTC.

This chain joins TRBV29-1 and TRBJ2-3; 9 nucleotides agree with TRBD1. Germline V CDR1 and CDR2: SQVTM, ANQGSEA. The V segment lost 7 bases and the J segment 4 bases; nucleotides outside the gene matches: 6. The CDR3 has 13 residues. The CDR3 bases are TGCAGCGCGACAGGGGGATATGCAGATACGCAGTATTTT. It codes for CSATGGYADTQYF.

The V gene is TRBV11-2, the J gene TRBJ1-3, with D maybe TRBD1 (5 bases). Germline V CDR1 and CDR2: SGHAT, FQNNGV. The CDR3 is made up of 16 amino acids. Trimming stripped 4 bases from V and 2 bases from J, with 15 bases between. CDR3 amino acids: CASSSTKGVTGNTIYF. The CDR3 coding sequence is TGTGCCAGCAGCTCGACTAAAGGGGTGACTGGAAACACCATATATTTT.

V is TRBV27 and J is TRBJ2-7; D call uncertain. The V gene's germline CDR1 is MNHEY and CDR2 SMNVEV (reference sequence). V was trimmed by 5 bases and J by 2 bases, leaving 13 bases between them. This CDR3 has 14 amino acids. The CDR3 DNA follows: TGTGCCAGCAGTGGCCAGTCAGAGACCTACGAGCAGTACTTC. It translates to CASSGQSETYEQYF.

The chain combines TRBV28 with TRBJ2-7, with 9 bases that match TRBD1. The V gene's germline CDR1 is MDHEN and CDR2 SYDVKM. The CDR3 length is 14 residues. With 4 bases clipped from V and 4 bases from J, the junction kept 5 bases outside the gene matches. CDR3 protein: CASSWGGQGYEQYF. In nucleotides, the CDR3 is TGTGCCAGCAGTTGGGGGGGACAGGGTTACGAGCAGTACTTC.

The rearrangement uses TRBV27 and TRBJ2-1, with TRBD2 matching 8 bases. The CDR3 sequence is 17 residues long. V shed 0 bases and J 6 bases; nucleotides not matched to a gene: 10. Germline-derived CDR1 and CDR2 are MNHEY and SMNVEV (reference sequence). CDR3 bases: TGTGCCAGCAGTTTATCGGGGGGCGGGGGGAACGGCAATGAGCAGTTCTTC. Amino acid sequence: CASSLSGGGGNGNEQFF.

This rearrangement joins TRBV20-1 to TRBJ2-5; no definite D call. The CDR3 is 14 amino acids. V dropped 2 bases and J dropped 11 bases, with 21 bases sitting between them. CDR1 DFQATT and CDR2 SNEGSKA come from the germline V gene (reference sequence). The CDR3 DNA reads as TGCAGTGCTAGAAGAGACGAGCGACGCAATGAGCAGTACTTC. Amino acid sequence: CSARRDERRNEQYF.

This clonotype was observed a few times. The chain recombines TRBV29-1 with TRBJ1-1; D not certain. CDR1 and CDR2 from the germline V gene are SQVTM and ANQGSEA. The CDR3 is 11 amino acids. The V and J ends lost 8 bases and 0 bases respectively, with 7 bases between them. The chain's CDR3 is CSCELNTEAFF. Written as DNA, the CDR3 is TGCAGCTGTGAGTTGAACACTGAAGCTTTCTTT. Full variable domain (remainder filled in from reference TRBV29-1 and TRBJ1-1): SAVISQKPSRDICQRGTSLTIQCQVDSQVTMMFWYRQQPGQSLTLIATANQGSEATYESGFVIDKFPISRPNLTFSTLTVSNMSPEDSSIYLCSCELNTEAFFGQGTRLTVV.

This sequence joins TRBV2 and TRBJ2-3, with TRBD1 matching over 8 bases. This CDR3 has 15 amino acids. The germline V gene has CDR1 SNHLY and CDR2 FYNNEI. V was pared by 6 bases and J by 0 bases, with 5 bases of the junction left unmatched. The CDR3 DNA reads TGTGCCAGCAGGAGGACAGGGCCGAGCACAGATACGCAGTATTTT. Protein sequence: CASRRTGPSTDTQYF.

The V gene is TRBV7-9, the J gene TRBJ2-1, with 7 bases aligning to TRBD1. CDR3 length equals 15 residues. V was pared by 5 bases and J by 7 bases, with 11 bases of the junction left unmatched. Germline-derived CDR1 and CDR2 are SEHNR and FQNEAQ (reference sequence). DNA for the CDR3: TGTGCCAGCAGCGGACGACAGGGCAGTCGGAATGAGCAGTTCTTC. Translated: CASSGRQGSRNEQFF.

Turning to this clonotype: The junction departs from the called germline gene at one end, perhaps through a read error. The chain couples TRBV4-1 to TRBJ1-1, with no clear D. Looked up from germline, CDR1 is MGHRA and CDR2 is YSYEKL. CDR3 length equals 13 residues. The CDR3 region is CASSQAVNTDAFF. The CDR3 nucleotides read TGCGCCAGCAGCCAAGCTGTGAACACTGATGCTTTCTTT.

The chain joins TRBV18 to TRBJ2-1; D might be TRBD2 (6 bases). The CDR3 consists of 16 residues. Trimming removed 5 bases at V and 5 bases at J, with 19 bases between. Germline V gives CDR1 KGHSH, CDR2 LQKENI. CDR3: CASSKGGPGGNNEQFF. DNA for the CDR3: TGTGCCAGCTCAAAGGGCGGGCCAGGAGGGAACAATGAGCAGTTCTTC.

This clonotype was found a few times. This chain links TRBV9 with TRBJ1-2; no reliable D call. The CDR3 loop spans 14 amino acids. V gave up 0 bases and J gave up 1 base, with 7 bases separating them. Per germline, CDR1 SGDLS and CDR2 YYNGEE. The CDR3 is CASSVVTDNYGYTF. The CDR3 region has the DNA TGTGCCAGCAGCGTAGTTACAGATAACTATGGCTACACCTTC.

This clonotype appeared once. The CDR3 loop is CASGLPQGGHEQYF. DNA for the CDR3: TGTGCTAGTGGTTTGCCCCAGGGGGGGCACGAGCAGTACTTC. The rearrangement links TRBV12-5 to TRBJ2-4; TRBD1 or TRBD2 may be the D gene (7 bases each). The J call may not be correct, given that the DNA end is closer to TRBJ2-7. Germline CDR1 and CDR2: LGHNT and FRNRAP. The CDR3 sequence is 14 residues long.

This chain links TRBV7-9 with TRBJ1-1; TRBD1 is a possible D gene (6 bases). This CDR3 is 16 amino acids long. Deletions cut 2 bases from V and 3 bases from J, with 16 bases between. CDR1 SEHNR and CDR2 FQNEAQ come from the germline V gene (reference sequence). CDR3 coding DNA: TGTGCCAGCAGCTTAAACGGGGGGGCGCGGGACACTGAAGCTTTCTTT. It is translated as CASSLNGGARDTEAFF. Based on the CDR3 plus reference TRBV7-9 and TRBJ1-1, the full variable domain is DTGVSQNPRHKITKRGQNVTFRCDPISEHNRLYWYRQTLGQGPEFLTYFQNEAQLEKSRLLSDRFSAERPKGSFSTLEIQRTEQGDSAMYLCASSLNGGARDTEAFFGQGTRLTVV.

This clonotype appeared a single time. The DNA for the CDR3 is TGTGCCAGCAAGGCAGCGGGCCCGACACCCGGAGAGACCCAGTACTTC. It specifies CASKAAGPTPGETQYF. J is TRBJ2-5 and V is TRBV21-1; the table's TRBD2 call for D was not verified on the DNA. TRBV21-1 is a documented pseudogene. CDR3 length equals 16 residues.